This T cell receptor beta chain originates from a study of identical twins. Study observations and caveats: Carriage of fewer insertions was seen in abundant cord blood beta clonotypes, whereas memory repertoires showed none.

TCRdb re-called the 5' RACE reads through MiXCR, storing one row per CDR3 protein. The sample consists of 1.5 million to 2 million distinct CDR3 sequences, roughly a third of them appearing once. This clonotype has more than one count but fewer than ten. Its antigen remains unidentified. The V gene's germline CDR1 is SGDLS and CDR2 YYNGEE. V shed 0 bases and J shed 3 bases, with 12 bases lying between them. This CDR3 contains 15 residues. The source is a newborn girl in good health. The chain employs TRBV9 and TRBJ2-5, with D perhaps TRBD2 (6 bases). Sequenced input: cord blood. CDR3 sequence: CASSVGLAREETQYF. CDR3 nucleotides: TGTGCCAGCAGCGTAGGGCTAGCGAGAGAAGAGACCCAGTACTTC.